The 26 T cell receptor beta chains in this list originate from one sample, sequenced in a study of tumor-infiltrating lymphocytes in primary liver carcinoma. A constant-region primer served to make TCR beta cDNA from around 540 ng total RNA. Three nested multiplex PCR rounds, a slightly modified ARM-PCR, produced the libraries for TCR beta. TRBV1-TRBV30 forward and Cbeta reverse primers drove the first two roughly 11-cycle rounds. MiXCR, applied by TCRdb to the multiplex PCR reads, yields one record per CDR3 protein. The table shows tens of thousands of distinct CDR3 sequences, with about two thirds occurring only once. The approximately 17-34 mg bulk tissue piece was not sorted before simultaneous RNA and DNA extraction. Sequencing was done on a sample of liver tumor tissue from sampling region 5. Specified subset: tumor region T5, tumor centre. Receptor source: a man in his forties with primary liver carcinoma and hepatitis B virus infection.

This clonotype was picked up many times. The V call is TRBV6-6, the J call TRBJ1-4; D unclear. Trimming shortened V by 5 bases and J by 3 bases, and 13 bases separated the two germline ends. The CDR3 is 15 amino acids. Germline lookup yields CDR1 MNHNY and CDR2 SVGAGI (reference sequence). The DNA of the CDR3 is TGTGCCAGCAGTCCCGTGGGAGGACCTAATGAAAAACTGTTTTTT. Encoded protein: CASSPVGGPNEKLFF.

This clonotype appeared a single time. Its ends do not fully match the called genes, so a read error is possible. The chain carries TRBV12-3 or TRBV12-4 and TRBJ2-7; D uncertain. The CDR3 contains 14 residues. This CDR3 is CVSSTTEASYEQYF. For the CDR3, the DNA is TGTGTCAGCAGTACGACTGAAGCTTCCTACGAGCAGTACTTC.

To note about this clonotype: A much larger clone differs by one base, so this may be a read error. The chain recombines TRBV28 with TRBJ2-7; D is uncertain. The germline V gene encodes CDR1 MDHEN and CDR2 SYDVKM. This CDR3 comprises 14 residues. The CDR3 loop is CASSTIGIGSEQCF. The DNA for the CDR3 is TGTGCCAGCAGTACGATTGGGATCGGGTCCGAGCAGTGCTTC.

Concerning this clonotype: An end of the junction does not agree with germline; a read error may underlie this. J is TRBJ1-5 and V is TRBV12-3 or TRBV12-4; D might be TRBD1 (6 bases). The DNA matches TRBJ2-3 better at its end, which makes the J call doubtful. The CDR3 totals 17 residues. For the CDR3, the DNA is TGTGCCAACAGTGAGGCAACAGGGCCGGCGGGCAATCAGCCCCAGTATTTT. The encoded protein is CANSEATGPAGNQPQYF.

Concerning this clonotype: An end of the junction does not agree with germline; a read error may underlie this. The chain combines TRBV7-8 with TRBJ2-2; D might be TRBD1 (5 bases). The germline CDR1 and CDR2 sequences are SGHVS and FQNEAQ. This CDR3 contains 16 residues. CDR3 region: CACSLVGVANTGELFF. CDR3 DNA sequence: TGTGCCTGCAGCTTAGTAGGGGTGGCGAACACCGGGGAGCTGTTTTTT.

In the case of this clonotype: This may be a read error, as it is one base from a much larger clone. The chain uses TRBV29-1 and TRBJ1-1; the D gene is possibly TRBD1 (5 bases). Germline CDR1 reads SQVTM; CDR2 reads ANQGSEA. This CDR3 is 15 amino acids long. In DNA, the CDR3 is TGCAGCGTTGACGCGGGGACTGGGGCGGGGATCGGGGCTATCTTT. Its protein product is CSVDAGTGAGIGAIF.

To note about this clonotype: An end of the junction does not agree with germline; a read error may underlie this. V gene TRBV6-5 combines with J gene TRBJ2-6; 8 bases align to TRBD1. Germline lookup yields CDR1 MNHEY and CDR2 SVGAGI. This CDR3 has 18 residues. This chain's CDR3 is CASSIWTGMKAGTNVLTF. The CDR3 nucleotides are TGTGCCAGTAGTATTTGGACAGGGATGAAAGCTGGGACCAACGTCCTGACTTTC.

About this clonotype: This may be a read error, as it is one base from a much larger clone. The chain joins TRBV6-5 to TRBJ2-7; 11 bases are shared with TRBD2. With V trimmed by 6 bases and J by 6 bases, 4 bases remained unmatched. This CDR3 region has 13 residues. From germline, CDR1 is MNHEY and CDR2 SVGAGI. DNA for the CDR3: TGTGCCAGCAGACCCACTAGCGGGAGCGAGCAGTACTTC. It specifies CASRPTSGSEQYF.

This clonotype showed up many times. The chain carries TRBV29-1 and TRBJ2-1; tentative D call: TRBD1 (5 bases). Per the germline V gene, CDR1 is SQVTM and CDR2 is ANQGSEA. V was cut by 4 bases and J by 3 bases, with 10 bases left in between. The CDR3 is made up of 13 amino acids. In nucleotides, the CDR3 is TGCAGCGTTGGGGGCCCACACTACAATGAGCAGTTCTTC. Translating it yields CSVGGPHYNEQFF.

This clonotype has a count of ten or more. This chain connects TRBV6-2 or TRBV6-3 to TRBJ1-4; TRBD1 matches at 10 bases. Germline CDR1 and CDR2: MNHEY and SVGEGT. CDR3 length: 15 residues. Losses at the gene ends were 5 bases for V and 6 bases for J; bases not matched to a gene: 6. CDR3 residues: CASSQSTGGHEKLFF. DNA for the CDR3: TGTGCCAGCAGTCAATCGACAGGGGGCCATGAAAAACTGTTTTTT.

This clonotype was observed a few times. One base away lies a much larger clone, so this may be a sequencing read error. This chain links TRBV7-8 with TRBJ2-3; D possibly uses TRBD1 or TRBD2 (5 bases each). This CDR3 region has 17 residues. Germline values: CDR1 SGHVS, CDR2 FQNEAQ. The CDR3 DNA reads TGTGCCAGCAGCCTAGGTCCCGGGACCCTAAGCATAGATACGCAGTATTTT. This translates into CASSLGPGTLSIDTQYF.

This chain uses TRBV19 with TRBJ2-2; tentatively, D is TRBD2 (5 bases). Germline V lookup: CDR1 LNHDA, CDR2 SQIVND (reference sequence). The CDR3 totals 13 residues. V was shortened by 3 bases and J by 8 bases, with 10 bases between the two germline ends. CDR3 residues: CASSMGTSGELFF. The CDR3 coding sequence is TGTGCCAGTAGTATGGGCACTAGTGGGGAGCTGTTTTTT.

Of note for this clonotype: Its ends do not fully match the called genes, so a read error is possible. The chain is built from TRBV11-2 and TRBJ2-5; D gene uncertain. The CDR3 consists of 12 residues. Germline V gene data show CDR1 as SGHAT and CDR2 as FQNNGV. In DNA, the CDR3 is TGTGACAACAGCTTAGAGGAAAGGGCCCAATACTTC. Amino acid sequence: CDNSLEERAQYF.

The chain recombines TRBV6-6 with TRBJ2-3; D possibly corresponds to TRBD2 (6 bases). This CDR3 comprises 16 residues. CDR1 is MNHNY, CDR2 SVGAGI, per germline (reference sequence). V shed 6 bases and J shed 15 bases, with 31 bases lying between them. In DNA, the CDR3 is TGTGCCAGCAGGCCCCGCGCAACTAGCCTCACAGATACCCACTATTTT. It specifies CASRPRATSLTDTHYF.

A word on this clonotype: A read error may explain this, as a much larger clone is one base away. This sequence joins TRBV30 and TRBJ1-5; 7 bases match TRBD1. This CDR3 comprises 14 residues. Germline CDR1 and CDR2: GTSNPN and SVGIG (reference sequence). This chain's CDR3 is CVWGQGDSNQPQHF. The CDR3 DNA is TGTGTCTGGGGGCAGGGGGATAGCAATCAGCCCCAGCATTTT.

This clonotype was detected once. Since the CDR3 does not end with the conserved phenylalanine or tryptophan, this likely comes from a read error. This chain links TRBV11-2 with TRBJ2-7; D remains ambiguous. Germline lookup yields CDR1 SGHAT and CDR2 FQNNGV. This CDR3 has 14 amino acids. CDR3 sequence (DNA): TGTGACAGCAGCTTAACTGACACTGCCAACGAGCAGTACTTA. This translates into CDSSLTDTANEQYL.

V usage is TRBV11-2 and J usage is TRBJ2-2, with TRBD2 as a possible D gene (5 bases). The germline V and J ends were trimmed by 1 base and 8 bases, with 14 bases remaining between them. The CDR3 is 15 residues long. The germline CDR1 and CDR2 sequences are SGHAT and FQNNGV. The CDR3 loop reads CASSLVGRDTGELFF. CDR3 sequence (DNA): TGTGCCAGCAGCTTAGTCGGACGGGATACTGGGGAGCTGTTTTTT.

Details on this clonotype: The missing conserved phenylalanine or tryptophan at the end of this CDR3 makes a read error likely. No DNA is shown, since the ends of the CDR3 on it are uncertain; the CDR3 is the one TCRdb lists. The rearrangement uses TRBV11-1 and TRBJ2-7; the table's TRBD1 call for D was not verified on the DNA. Germline V gives CDR1 SGHAT, CDR2 FQDESV (reference sequence). The CDR3 is 13 residues long, counting both termini. This CDR3 is CASSLGAGNGQYL.

A remark on this clonotype: Relative to the germline gene, one junction end is altered; a read error may explain this. J is TRBJ2-7 and V is TRBV29-1; 7 nucleotides align to TRBD1. The length of the CDR3 is 13 residues. The germline V gene has CDR1 SQVTM and CDR2 ANQGSEA. CDR3 region: CRVNRGGRNEQYF. CDR3 bases: TGCAGGGTCAACAGGGGTGGACGGAACGAGCAATATTTC.

This clonotype has only a few counts. This rearrangement joins TRBV11-2 to TRBJ2-3; D is perhaps TRBD1 or TRBD2 (5 bases each). Germline loops: CDR1 SGHAT, CDR2 FQNNGV. V lost 8 bases and J lost 1, with 7 bases in between. The CDR3 runs to 12 residues. The CDR3 loop reads CASGTGTDTQYF. The CDR3 DNA reads TGTGCCAGCGGGACCGGCACAGATACGCAGTATTTT.

Notes on this clonotype: Sequence at one end of the junction differs from germline and may be a read error. The V call is TRBV6-2 or TRBV6-3, the J call TRBJ2-1; tentatively, D is TRBD2 (5 bases). This CDR3 has 16 amino acids. Germline CDR1 and CDR2: MNHEY and SVGEGT. CDR3 amino acids: CVSTSSYGGSYNEEFF. The CDR3 DNA reads as TGTGTCAGCACGTCCTCGTATGGAGGTTCCTACAATGAGGAGTTCTTC.

This clonotype was picked up many times. The chain is built from TRBV30 and TRBJ1-1; the D is unclear. The CDR3 is 13 amino acids. The V end lost 1 base, the J end lost 3 bases, and 9 bases lay between the germline ends. Looked up from germline, CDR1 is GTSNPN and CDR2 is SVGIG (reference sequence). CDR3 loop: CAWSEKGDTEAFF. The CDR3 DNA reads as TGTGCCTGGAGTGAGAAGGGTGACACTGAAGCTTTCTTT.

On this clonotype itself: The CDR3 does not close with the conserved phenylalanine or tryptophan, likely indicating a read error. The chain combines TRBV4-1 with TRBJ2-7, with D possibly TRBD1 on 5 matching bases. There are 14 residues in the CDR3. Trimming removed 0 bases at V and 3 bases at J, with 9 bases between. The V gene's germline CDR1 is MGHRA and CDR2 YSYEKL. The CDR3 loop is CASSQEGQVYEQYS. CDR3 nucleotide sequence: TGCGCCAGCAGCCAAGAGGGGCAGGTCTACGAGCAGTACTCC.

This clonotype was seen many times. The chain recombines TRBV7-8 with TRBJ2-2; D may be TRBD2 (6 bases). The germline V and J ends were trimmed by 11 bases and 2 bases, with 15 bases remaining between them. Germline assignment: CDR1 SGHVS and CDR2 FQNEAQ. The CDR3 extends over 14 amino acids. This CDR3 reads CACKDGGNTGELFF. CDR3 in DNA: TGTGCCTGTAAAGACGGGGGAAACACCGGGGAGCTGTTTTTT.

As regards this clonotype: The CDR3 does not close with the conserved phenylalanine or tryptophan, likely indicating a read error. V is TRBV29-1 and J is TRBJ2-7, with D perhaps matching TRBD1 (6 bases). Germline CDR1 SQVTM, CDR2 ANQGSEA. This CDR3 region has 12 residues. The CDR3 DNA follows: TGTAGCGCCCGGGACAATACCTACGAGCAGTACCTC. Translation gives CSARDNTYEQYL.

This chain connects TRBV6-5 to TRBJ2-6, with TRBD1 matching 8 bases. The CDR3 spans 18 residues. Germline CDR1 and CDR2: MNHEY and SVGAGI. V shed 5 bases and J 14 bases; nucleotides not matched to a gene: 23. CDR3 sequence reads: CASSLWTGMNAGANLLTF. The DNA of the CDR3 is TGTGCCAGCAGTCTTTGGACAGGGATGAATGCTGGGGCCAATCTCCTGACTTTC.